This T cell receptor (beta chain) is from a study of naive and memory T cell subsets. Notes on the study in general: Naive and memory subsets had different power law exponents for TCR abundance. In naive cells, over 85% of TCR sequences were seen only once. A clonotype means one alpha or beta sequence, not an alpha/beta pair.

Two oligonucleotides, mixed equimolar, formed the beta constant-region primer covering TRBC1 and TRBC2. Nested alpha and beta constant-region primers with the SP2 primer drove four PCR rounds on ligated cDNA. Each CDR3 protein is one row after TCRdb ran MiXCR on the UMI-ligation and nested PCR reads. The table has 65,000 to 85,000 distinct CDR3 sequences, 10% to 15% seen once. This clonotype was found many times. Its target is not known. Germline V lookup: CDR1 SGHRS, CDR2 YFSETQ. Trimming removed 1 base at V and 4 bases at J, with 14 bases between. CDR3 length: 15 amino acids. The receptor's source is a human donor in good health. The genes are TRBV5-1 and TRBJ1-2, with a possible D match to TRBD1 (5 bases). The specimen was central memory CD4+ T cells from blood. This CDR3 is CASSLTLSGAYGYTF. The CDR3 DNA follows: TGCGCCAGCAGCTTGACATTATCCGGGGCCTATGGCTACACCTTC.